This T cell receptor (beta chain) was identified during a study of blood T cell repertoires in COVID-19. At the level of the study: Some COVID-19 samples were acute and others convalescent; all came from the United States, Italy and Spain. Nucleic acid was either cDNA or gDNA, and it came from T cells, B-cell-depleted T cells, or PBMCs.

Authors' methods: Counts of nucleated cells, estimated from reference gene primer amplification, were obtained. TCRdb keeps only in-frame clones here, not all; method: immunoSEQ multiplex PCR. V and J calls and clone size are copied from that table; D and trimming were computed from the DNA. Of about 290,000 clones in the sample, about nine tenths were seen once. Seattle's cohort entered during active infection and was followed longitudinally. The sequencing input was peripheral blood. This TCR was sampled from a woman aged 30 to 39 with COVID-19, enrolled during active disease.

The CDR3 spells CASRTGPKSSYEQYF. The DNA of the CDR3 is TGTGCCAGCAGGACAGGCCCCAAGAGCTCCTACGAGCAGTACTTC. The chain employs TRBV5-5 and TRBJ2-7; TRBD1 is a possible D gene (6 bases). V dropped 5 bases and J dropped 0 bases, with 15 bases sitting between them. The CDR3 totals 15 residues. Germline CDR1 SGHKS, CDR2 YYEKEE (reference sequence). The full variable domain, its missing parts supplied by reference TRBV5-5 and TRBJ2-7, is DAGVTQSPTHLIKTRGQQVTLRCSPISGHKSVSWYQQVLGQGPQFIFQYYEKEERGRGNFPDRFSARQFPNYSSELNVNALLLGDSALYLCASRTGPKSSYEQYFGPGTRLTVT.